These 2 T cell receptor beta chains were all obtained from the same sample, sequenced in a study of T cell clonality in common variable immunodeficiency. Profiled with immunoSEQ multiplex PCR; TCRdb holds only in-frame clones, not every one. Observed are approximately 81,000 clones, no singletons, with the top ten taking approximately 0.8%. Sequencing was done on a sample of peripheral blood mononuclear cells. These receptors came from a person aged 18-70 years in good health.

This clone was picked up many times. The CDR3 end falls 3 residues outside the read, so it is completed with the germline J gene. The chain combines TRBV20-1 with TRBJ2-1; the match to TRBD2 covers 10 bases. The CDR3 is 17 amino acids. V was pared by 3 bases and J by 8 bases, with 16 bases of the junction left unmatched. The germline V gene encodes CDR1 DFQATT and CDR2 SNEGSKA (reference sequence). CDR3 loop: CSASGVTSGFVTYEQFF. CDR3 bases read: TGCAGTGCTAGTGGAGTGACTAGCGGGTTCGTAACGTATGAG.

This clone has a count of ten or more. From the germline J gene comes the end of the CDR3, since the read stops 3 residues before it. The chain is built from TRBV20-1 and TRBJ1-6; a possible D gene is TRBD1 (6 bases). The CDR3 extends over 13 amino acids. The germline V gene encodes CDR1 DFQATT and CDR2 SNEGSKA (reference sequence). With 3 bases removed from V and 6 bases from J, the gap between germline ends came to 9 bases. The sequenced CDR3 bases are TGCAGTGCTAGTAAGGACAGTAATTCACCC. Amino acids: CSASKDSNSP. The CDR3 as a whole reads CSASKDSNSPLHF.